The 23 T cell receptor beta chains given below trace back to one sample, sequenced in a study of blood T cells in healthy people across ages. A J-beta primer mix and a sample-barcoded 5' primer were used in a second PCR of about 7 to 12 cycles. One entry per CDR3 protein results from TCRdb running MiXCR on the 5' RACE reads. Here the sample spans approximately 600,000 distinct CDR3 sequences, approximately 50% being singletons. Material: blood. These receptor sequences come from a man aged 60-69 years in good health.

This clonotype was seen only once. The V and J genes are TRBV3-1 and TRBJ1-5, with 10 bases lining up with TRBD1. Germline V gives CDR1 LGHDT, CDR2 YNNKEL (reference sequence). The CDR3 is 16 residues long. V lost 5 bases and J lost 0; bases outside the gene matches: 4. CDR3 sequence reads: CASSTGTGVSNQPQHF. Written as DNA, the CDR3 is TGTGCCAGCAGCACCGGGACAGGGGTTAGCAATCAGCCCCAGCATTTT.

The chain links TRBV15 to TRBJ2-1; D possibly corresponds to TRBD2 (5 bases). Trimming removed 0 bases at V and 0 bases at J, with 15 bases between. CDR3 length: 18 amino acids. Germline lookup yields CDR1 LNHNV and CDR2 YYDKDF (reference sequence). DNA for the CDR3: TGTGCCACCAGCAGAGATGACTACTCACTGATCTCCTACAATGAGCAGTTCTTC. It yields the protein CATSRDDYSLISYNEQFF.

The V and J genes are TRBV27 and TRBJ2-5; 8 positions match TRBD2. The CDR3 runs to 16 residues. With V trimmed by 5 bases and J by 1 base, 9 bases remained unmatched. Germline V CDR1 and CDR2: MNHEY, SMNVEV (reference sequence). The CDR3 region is CASSRLAWGVQETQYF. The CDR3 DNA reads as TGTGCCAGCAGTCGACTAGCGTGGGGTGTCCAAGAGACCCAGTACTTC.

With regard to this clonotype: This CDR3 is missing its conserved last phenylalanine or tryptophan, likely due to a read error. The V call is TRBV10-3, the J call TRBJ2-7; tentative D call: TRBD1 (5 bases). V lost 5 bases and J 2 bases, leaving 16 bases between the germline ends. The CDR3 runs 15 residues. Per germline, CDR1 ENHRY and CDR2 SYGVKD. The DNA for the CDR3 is TGTGCCATCAGTATTTCAAGACAGCAGACCTACGAGCAGTACCTC. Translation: CAISISRQQTYEQYL.

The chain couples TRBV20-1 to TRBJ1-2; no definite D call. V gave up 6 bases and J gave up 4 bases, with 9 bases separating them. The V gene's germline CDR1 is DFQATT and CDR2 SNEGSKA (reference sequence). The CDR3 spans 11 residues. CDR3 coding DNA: TGCAGTGCCTCGCGGATCTATGGCTACACCTTC. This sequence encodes CSASRIYGYTF.

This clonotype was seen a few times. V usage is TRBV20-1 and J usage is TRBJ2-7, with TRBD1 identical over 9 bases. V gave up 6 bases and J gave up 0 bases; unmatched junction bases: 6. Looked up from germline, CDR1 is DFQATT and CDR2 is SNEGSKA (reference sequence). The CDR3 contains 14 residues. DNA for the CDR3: TGCAGTGCCCTGGGGACAGGGAGCTCCTACGAGCAGTACTTC. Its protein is CSALGTGSSYEQYF.

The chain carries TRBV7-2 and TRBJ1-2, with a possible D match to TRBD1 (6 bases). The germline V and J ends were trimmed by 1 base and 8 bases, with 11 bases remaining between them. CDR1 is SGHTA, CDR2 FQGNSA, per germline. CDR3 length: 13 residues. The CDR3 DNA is TGTGCCAGCAGCTTAGTGGGGGCACAGGGCTACACCTTC. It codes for CASSLVGAQGYTF. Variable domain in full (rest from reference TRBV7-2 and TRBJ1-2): GAGVSQSPSNKVTEKGKDVELRCDPISGHTALYWYRQSLGQGLEFLIYFQGNSAPDKSGLPSDRFSAERTGGSVSTLTIQRTQQEDSAVYLCASSLVGAQGYTFGSGTRLTVV.

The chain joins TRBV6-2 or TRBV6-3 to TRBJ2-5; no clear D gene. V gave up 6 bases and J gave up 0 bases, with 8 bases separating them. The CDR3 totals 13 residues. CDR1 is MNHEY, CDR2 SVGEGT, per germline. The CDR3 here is CASSQVYQETQYF. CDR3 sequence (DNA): TGTGCCAGCAGCCAAGTCTACCAAGAGACCCAGTACTTC.

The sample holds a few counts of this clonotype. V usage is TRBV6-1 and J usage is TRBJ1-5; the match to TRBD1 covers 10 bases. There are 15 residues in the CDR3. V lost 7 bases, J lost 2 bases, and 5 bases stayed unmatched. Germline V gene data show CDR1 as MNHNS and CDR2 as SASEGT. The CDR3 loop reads CASTGQGSGNQPQHF. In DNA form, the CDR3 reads TGTGCCAGCACGGGACAGGGGAGCGGCAATCAGCCCCAGCATTTT.

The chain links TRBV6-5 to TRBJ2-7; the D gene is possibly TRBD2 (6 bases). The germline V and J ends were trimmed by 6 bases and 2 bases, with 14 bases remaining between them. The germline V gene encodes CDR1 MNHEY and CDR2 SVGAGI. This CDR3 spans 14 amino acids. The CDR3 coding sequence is TGTGCCAGCAGCCCTAGGCGGGGCACCTACGAGCAGTACTTC. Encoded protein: CASSPRRGTYEQYF.

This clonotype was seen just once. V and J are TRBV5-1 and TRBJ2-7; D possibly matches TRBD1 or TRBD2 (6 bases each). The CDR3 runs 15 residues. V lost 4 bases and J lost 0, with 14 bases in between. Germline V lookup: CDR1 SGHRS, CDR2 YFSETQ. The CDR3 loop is CASSAGHYLSYEQYF. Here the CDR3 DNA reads TGCGCCAGCAGCGCGGGACACTACCTCTCCTACGAGCAGTACTTC.

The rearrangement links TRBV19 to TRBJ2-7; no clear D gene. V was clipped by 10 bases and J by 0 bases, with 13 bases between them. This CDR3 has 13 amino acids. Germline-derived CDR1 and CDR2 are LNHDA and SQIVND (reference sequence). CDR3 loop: CAKTRNNSYEQYF. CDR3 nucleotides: TGTGCCAAAACCAGGAACAACTCCTACGAGCAGTACTTC. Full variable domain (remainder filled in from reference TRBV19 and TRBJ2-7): DGGITQSPKYLFRKEGQNVTLSCEQNLNHDAMYWYRQDPGQGLRLIYYSQIVNDFQKGDIAEGYSVSREKKESFPLTVTSAQKNPTAFYLCAKTRNNSYEQYFGPGTRLTVT.

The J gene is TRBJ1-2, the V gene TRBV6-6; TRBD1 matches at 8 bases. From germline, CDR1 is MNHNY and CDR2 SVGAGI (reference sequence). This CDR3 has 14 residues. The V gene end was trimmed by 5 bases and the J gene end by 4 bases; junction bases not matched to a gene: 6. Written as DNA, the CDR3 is TGTGCCAGCAGTGTCAGGGGGCGCTTCTATGGCTACACCTTC. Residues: CASSVRGRFYGYTF.

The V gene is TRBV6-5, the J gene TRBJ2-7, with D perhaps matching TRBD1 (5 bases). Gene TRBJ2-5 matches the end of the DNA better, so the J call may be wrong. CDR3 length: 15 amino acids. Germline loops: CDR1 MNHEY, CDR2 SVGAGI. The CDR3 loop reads CASSPRQLNRWTQYF. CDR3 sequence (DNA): TGTGCCAGCAGCCCCAGACAGCTCAACCGTTGGACCCAGTACTTC.

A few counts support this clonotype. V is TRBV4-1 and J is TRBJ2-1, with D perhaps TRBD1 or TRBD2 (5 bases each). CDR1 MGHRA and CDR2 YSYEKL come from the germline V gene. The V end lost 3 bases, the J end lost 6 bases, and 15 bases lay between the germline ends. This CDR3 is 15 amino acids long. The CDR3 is CASSHPDPGGNEQFF. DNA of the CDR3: TGCGCCAGCAGCCACCCGGACCCTGGGGGCAATGAGCAGTTCTTC.

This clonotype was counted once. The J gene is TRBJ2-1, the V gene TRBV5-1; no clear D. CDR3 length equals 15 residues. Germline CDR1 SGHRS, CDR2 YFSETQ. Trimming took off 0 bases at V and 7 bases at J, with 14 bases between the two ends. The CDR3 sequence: CASSLEGYAGNEQFF. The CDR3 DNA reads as TGCGCCAGCAGCTTGGAAGGGTACGCCGGGAATGAGCAGTTCTTC.

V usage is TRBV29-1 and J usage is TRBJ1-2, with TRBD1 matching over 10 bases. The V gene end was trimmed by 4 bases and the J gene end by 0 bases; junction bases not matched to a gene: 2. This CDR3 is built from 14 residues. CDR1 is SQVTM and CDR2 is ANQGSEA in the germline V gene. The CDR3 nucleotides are TGCAGCGTTGGGGGGACAGGGGCTAACTATGGCTACACCTTC. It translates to CSVGGTGANYGYTF.

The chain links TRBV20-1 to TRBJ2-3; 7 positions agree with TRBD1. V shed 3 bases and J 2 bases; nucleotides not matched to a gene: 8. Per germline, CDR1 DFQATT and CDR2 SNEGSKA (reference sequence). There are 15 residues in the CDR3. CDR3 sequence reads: CSASVLQGTTDTQYF. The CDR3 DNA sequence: TGCAGTGCTAGTGTTTTACAGGGGACCACAGATACGCAGTATTTT.

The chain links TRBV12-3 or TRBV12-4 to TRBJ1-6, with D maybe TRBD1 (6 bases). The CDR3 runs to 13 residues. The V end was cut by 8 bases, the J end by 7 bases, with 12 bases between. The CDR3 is CASGKTGNSPLHF. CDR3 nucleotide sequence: TGTGCCAGCGGGAAAACAGGGAATTCACCCCTCCACTTT.

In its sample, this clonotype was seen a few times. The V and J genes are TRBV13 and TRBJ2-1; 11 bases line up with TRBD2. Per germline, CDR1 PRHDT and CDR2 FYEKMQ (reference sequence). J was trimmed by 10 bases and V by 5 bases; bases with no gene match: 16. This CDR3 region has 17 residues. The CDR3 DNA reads TGTGCCAGCAGCCCAAAAATTATAGCGGGGGGGCGCAACGAGCAGTTCTTC. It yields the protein CASSPKIIAGGRNEQFF.

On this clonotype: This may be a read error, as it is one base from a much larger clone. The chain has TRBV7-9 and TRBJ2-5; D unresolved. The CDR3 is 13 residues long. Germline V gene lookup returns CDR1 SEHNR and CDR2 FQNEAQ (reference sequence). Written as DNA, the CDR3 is TGTGCCAGCAGCTTATCTAAACAAGGGACCCAGTACTTC. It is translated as CASSLSKQGTQYF.

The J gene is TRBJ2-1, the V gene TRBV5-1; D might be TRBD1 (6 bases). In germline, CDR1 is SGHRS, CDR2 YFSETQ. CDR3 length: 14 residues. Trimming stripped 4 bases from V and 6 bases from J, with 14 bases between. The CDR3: CASSPNRDLNEQFF. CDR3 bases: TGCGCCAGCAGCCCGAACAGGGATCTCAATGAGCAGTTCTTC.

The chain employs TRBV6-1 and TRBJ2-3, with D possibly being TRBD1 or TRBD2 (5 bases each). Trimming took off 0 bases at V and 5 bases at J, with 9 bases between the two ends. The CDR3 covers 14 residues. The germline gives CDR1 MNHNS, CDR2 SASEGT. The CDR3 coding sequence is TGTGCCAGCAGTGAAGCCCCTGGGGGAGATACGCAGTATTTT. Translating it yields CASSEAPGGDTQYF.